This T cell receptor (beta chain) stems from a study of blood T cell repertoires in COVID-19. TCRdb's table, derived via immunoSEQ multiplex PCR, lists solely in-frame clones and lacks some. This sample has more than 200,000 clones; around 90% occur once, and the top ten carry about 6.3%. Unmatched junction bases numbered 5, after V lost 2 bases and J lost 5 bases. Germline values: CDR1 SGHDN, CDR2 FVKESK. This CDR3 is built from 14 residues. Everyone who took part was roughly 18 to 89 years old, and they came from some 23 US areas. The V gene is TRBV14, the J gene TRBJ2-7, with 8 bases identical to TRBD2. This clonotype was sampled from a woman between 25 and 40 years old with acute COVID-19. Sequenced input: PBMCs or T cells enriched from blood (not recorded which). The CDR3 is CASSQQLADHEQYF. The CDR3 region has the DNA TGTGCCAGCAGCCAACAACTAGCGGACCACGAGCAGTACTTC. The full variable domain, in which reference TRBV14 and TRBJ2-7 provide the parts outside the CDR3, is EAGVTQFPSHSVIEKGQTVTLRCDPISGHDNLYWYRRVMGKEIKFLLHFVKESKQDESGMPNNRFLAERTGGTYSTLKVQPAELEDSGVYFCASSQQLADHEQYFGPGTRLTVT.